A few counts support the clone carrying this TCR beta chain. What it recognizes is unknown. Expressed TCRB transcripts got sequenced, as all isolated RNA was reverse transcribed. The method was immunoSEQ multiplex PCR; TCRdb's version includes in-frame clones alone and lacks a portion of them. This sample yields 250,000 or so clones, of which 68% are seen a single time; 0.053% belongs to the top ten. Germline V gives CDR1 SEHNR, CDR2 FQNEAQ (reference sequence). V was cut by 7 bases and J by 9 bases, with 16 bases left in between. The CDR3 runs 13 residues. This specimen belongs to a study of beta chain features in type 1 diabetes. For the study at large: Sorted cells examined across all samples numbered 85 million to 130 million.

Study outcomes and limitations: The question of HLA type influencing TCRB rearrangement was one that remained unresolved here.

This chain connects TRBV7-9 to TRBJ2-1; weak D call: TRBD2 (7 bases). The clonotype was recovered from a man younger than 45 in good health. Sequenced: naive CD4+ T cells from blood. The CDR3 bases are TGTGCCAGCACCATCCTAGGGGGGGCTGAGCAGTTCTTC. Translated, it gives CASTILGGAEQFF.